The 9 T cell receptor beta chains given below trace back to one sample, sequenced in a study of blood T cell repertoires in COVID-19. Some clones are missing from TCRdb's copy, which holds only in-frame ones; the method was immunoSEQ multiplex PCR. The table has 55,000 to 70,000 clones, 85% to 90% seen once. Material: peripheral blood. The receptors were gathered from a woman aged 45-59 years with active or convalescent COVID-19.

This chain joins TRBV9 and TRBJ2-7, with 10 bases identical to TRBD2. The germline CDR1 and CDR2 sequences are SGDLS and YYNGEE. J lost 0 bases, V lost 4 bases, and 4 bases had no gene match. The CDR3 extends over 15 amino acids. CDR3 DNA sequence: TGTGCCAGCAGCAGGACTAGCGGAAGCTCCTACGAGCAGTACTTC. It specifies CASSRTSGSSYEQYF.

The gene calls are TRBV18 and TRBJ2-5; 7 positions agree with TRBD2. V dropped 3 bases and J dropped 1; count of bases not matched to a gene: 5. The CDR3 spans 15 residues. Germline V CDR1 and CDR2: KGHSH, LQKENI. The CDR3 coding sequence is TGTGCCAGCTCACCTGATTCTAGCGGCCAAGAGACCCAGTACTTC. Translating it yields CASSPDSSGQETQYF.

The rearrangement joins TRBV3-1 (or the pseudogene TRBV3-2) to TRBJ2-1; 7 nucleotides agree with TRBD2. Looked up from germline, CDR1 is LGHDT and CDR2 is YNNKEL (reference sequence). CDR3 length: 14 residues. The V and J ends lost 4 bases and 4 bases, in that order; junction bases with no gene match: 4. The CDR3: CASSPRTRYNEQFF. For the CDR3, the DNA is TGTGCCAGCAGCCCCCGGACTAGGTACAATGAGCAGTTCTTC.

This sequence joins TRBV7-9 and TRBJ1-2; 7 bases fit TRBD1. V lost 8 bases, J lost 2 bases, and 8 bases stayed unmatched. The CDR3 is 14 amino acids. Per the germline V gene, CDR1 is SEHNR and CDR2 is FQNEAQ (reference sequence). Here the CDR3 reads CASDADRENYGYTF. CDR3 DNA sequence: TGTGCCAGCGACGCTGACAGGGAGAACTATGGCTACACCTTC.

J is TRBJ2-1 and V is TRBV5-4, with 12 bases lining up with TRBD2. V dropped 0 bases and J dropped 5; count of bases not matched to a gene: 9. This CDR3 region has 18 residues. CDR1 is SGHNT and CDR2 is YYREEE in the germline V gene (reference sequence). This chain's CDR3 is CASSLGVGLAGKDNEQFF. CDR3 bases: TGTGCCAGCAGCTTGGGTGTGGGACTAGCGGGCAAGGACAATGAGCAGTTCTTC. Complete variable domain (other parts from reference TRBV5-4 and TRBJ2-1): ETGVTQSPTHLIKTRGQQVTLRCSSQSGHNTVSWYQQALGQGPQFIFQYYREEENGRGNFPPRFSGLQFPNYSSELNVNALELDDSALYLCASSLGVGLAGKDNEQFFGPGTRLTVL.

J is TRBJ2-1 and V is TRBV28, with a weak D call TRBD2 (6 bases). Germline V gene data show CDR1 as MDHEN and CDR2 as SYDVKM. V was clipped by 4 bases and J by 4 bases, with 14 bases between them. The CDR3 has 15 amino acids. The CDR3 protein is CASSSTESGYNEQFF. The CDR3 region has the DNA TGTGCCAGCAGTTCAACAGAGAGCGGGTACAATGAGCAGTTCTTC.

The V and J genes are TRBV29-1 and TRBJ2-7, with 8 bases lining up with TRBD2. This CDR3 region has 14 residues. CDR1 SQVTM and CDR2 ANQGSEA come from the germline V gene. The trim removed 6 bases at V and 6 bases at J, leaving 13 bases unmatched. CDR3 residues: CSVREGNNKAEQYF. The CDR3 DNA is TGCAGCGTCCGGGAGGGGAATAATAAGGCCGAGCAGTACTTC.

In its sample, this clone was seen a few times. V is TRBV3-1 (or the pseudogene TRBV3-2) and J is TRBJ1-2; TRBD1 matches 9 bases. Germline-derived CDR1 and CDR2 are LGHDT and YNNKEL (reference sequence). This CDR3 contains 14 residues. With 3 bases clipped from V and 4 bases from J, the junction kept 3 bases outside the gene matches. CDR3 nucleotide sequence: TGTGCCAGCAGCCAGGGGACAGGGACCTATGGCTACACCTTC. This encodes CASSQGTGTYGYTF.

This clone was found a few times. The chain employs TRBV30 and TRBJ1-4; D gene unclear. Trimming took 5 bases from V and 8 from J, leaving 9 bases between them. Germline assignment: CDR1 GTSNPN and CDR2 SVGIG (reference sequence). The CDR3 runs 11 residues. CDR3 sequence: CAWSIREKLFF. The CDR3 region has the DNA TGTGCCTGGTCGATACGGGAAAAACTGTTTTTT. Using reference TRBV30 and TRBJ1-4 for the parts outside the CDR3, the full variable domain is SQTIHQWPATLVQPVGSPLSLECTVEGTSNPNLYWYRQAAGRGLQLLFYSVGIGQISSEVPQNLSASRPQDRQFILSSKKLLLSDSGFYLCAWSIREKLFFGSGTQLSVL.